Each of the 15 T cell receptor beta chains below was sequenced from the same sample in a study of T cell clones after liver transplantation. Method: immunoSEQ multiplex PCR; TCRdb's copy keeps in-frame clones and lacks some. The profile covers approximately 51,000 clones, with 86% appearing a single time and around 15% taken by the ten largest. The input for sequencing was CD8+ T cells from blood, taken 12 months after liver transplant. These receptors were collected from a human patient who received a liver transplant. The graft donor may be the source of some T cells.

The genes are TRBV7-6 and TRBJ2-1; 10 bases match TRBD2. Germline CDR1 and CDR2: SGHVS and FNYEAQ. The CDR3 length is 16 residues. Trimming took 1 base from V and 7 from J; bases not matched to a gene: 7. The CDR3 coding sequence is TGTGCCAGCAGCTTAGTCGCTAGCGGGAGAGTGAATGAGCAGTTCTTC. The encoded protein is CASSLVASGRVNEQFF.

The rearrangement uses TRBV27 and TRBJ2-7; possibly TRBD2 for D (6 bases). Germline CDR1 MNHEY, CDR2 SMNVEV (reference sequence). This CDR3 has 13 amino acids. Trimming took off 3 bases at V and 6 bases at J, with 12 bases between the two ends. This CDR3 is CASSLVGAGEQYF. In DNA form, the CDR3 reads TGTGCCAGCAGTTTGGTGGGAGCGGGCGAGCAGTACTTC.

V gene TRBV9 combines with J gene TRBJ2-7; D unclear. Trimming removed 0 bases at V and 4 bases at J, with 11 bases between. Germline V CDR1 and CDR2: SGDLS, YYNGEE. The CDR3 covers 14 residues. Here the CDR3 reads CASSVGWGTYEQYF. In DNA form, the CDR3 reads TGTGCCAGCAGCGTAGGCTGGGGAACGTACGAGCAGTACTTC.

This clone was recorded many times. This chain joins TRBV4-3 and TRBJ2-1, with TRBD2 matching 11 bases. This CDR3 is built from 16 residues. Per the germline V gene, CDR1 is LGHNA and CDR2 is YSLEER. J was trimmed by 3 bases and V by 4 bases; bases with no gene match: 5. Here the CDR3 DNA reads TGCGCCAGCAGCCCAGAGACTAGCGGGGTCTACAATGAGCAGTTCTTC. The encoded protein is CASSPETSGVYNEQFF.

CDR3 DNA sequence: TGTGCCAGCAGCACCCCACCAGTAGCGCGGGTAGGAGGGGCCTACGAGCAGTACTTC. This translates into CASSTPPVARVGGAYEQYF. This chain joins TRBV11-2 and TRBJ2-7; TRBD2 might be the D (6 bases). CDR1 and CDR2 (germline): SGHAT, FQNNGV. V lost 5 bases, J lost 2 bases, and 28 bases lay in between. CDR3 length: 19 amino acids.

This clone appeared a few times. The chain employs TRBV28 and TRBJ1-5; unclear D gene. This CDR3 region has 15 residues. CDR1 and CDR2 from the germline V gene are MDHEN and SYDVKM. Trimming took 2 bases from V and 11 from J, leaving 19 bases between them. The chain's CDR3 is CASSLGRNPVQTQHF. The CDR3 bases are TGTGCCAGCAGTTTAGGCAGAAATCCGGTACAGACCCAGCATTTT.

This chain connects TRBV7-2 to TRBJ1-2, with TRBD1 matching over 9 bases. Germline assignment: CDR1 SGHTA and CDR2 FQGNSA. The CDR3 length is 14 residues. Trimming took 1 base from V and 4 from J; bases not matched to a gene: 1. The CDR3 nucleotides are TGTGCCAGCAGCTTAGAGGGACAGGGCTATGGCTACACCTTC. This translates into CASSLEGQGYGYTF.

V gene TRBV4-3 combines with J gene TRBJ2-1; D is unresolved. Germline assignment: CDR1 LGHNA and CDR2 YSLEER. V lost 0 bases, J lost 0 bases, and 0 bases lay in between. This CDR3 is built from 13 residues. CDR3 residues: CASSQDSYNEQFF. The CDR3, as DNA: TGCGCCAGCAGCCAAGACTCCTACAATGAGCAGTTCTTC.

This chain joins TRBV27 and TRBJ2-1; TRBD2 aligns across 8 bases. CDR3 size: 17 residues. The V gene end was trimmed by 0 bases and the J gene end by 3 bases; junction bases not matched to a gene: 7. Germline V gene lookup returns CDR1 MNHEY and CDR2 SMNVEV (reference sequence). The DNA of the CDR3 is TGTGCCAGCAGTTTATCCCTTAGCGGGATTTACTACAATGAGCAGTTCTTC. Amino acid sequence: CASSLSLSGIYYNEQFF.

J is TRBJ1-2 and V is TRBV27; D perhaps matches TRBD1 (6 bases). Per germline, CDR1 MNHEY and CDR2 SMNVEV (reference sequence). Between the trimmed V and J ends, which lost 6 bases and 5 bases, there was a span of 16 bases. The CDR3 covers 14 residues. CDR3 sequence: CASRSQGTVYGYTF. The CDR3 DNA sequence: TGTGCCAGCAGAAGCCAGGGGACGGTGTATGGCTACACCTTC.

This chain joins TRBV6-6 and TRBJ1-2, with 7 bases identical to TRBD1. Germline trimming cut 8 bases from V and 3 bases from J; bases unmatched to any gene: 12. From germline, CDR1 is MNHNY and CDR2 SVGAGI (reference sequence). This CDR3 region has 15 residues. In nucleotides, the CDR3 is TGTGCCAGCGCTTCGCACAGGGGAATTGACTATGGCTACACCTTC. The encoded protein is CASASHRGIDYGYTF.

V is TRBV7-9 and J is TRBJ2-7; TRBD1 matches 10 bases. The ends lost 6 bases at V and 8 bases at J; junction bases unmatched: 7. Per the germline V gene, CDR1 is SEHNR and CDR2 is FQNEAQ (reference sequence). This CDR3 is built from 13 residues. CDR3 sequence reads: CASSSGTGAQQYF. CDR3 DNA sequence: TGTGCCAGCAGTTCCGGGACAGGGGCCCAGCAGTACTTC. The full variable domain, its missing parts supplied by reference TRBV7-9 and TRBJ2-7, is DTGVSQNPRHKITKRGQNVTFRCDPISEHNRLYWYRQTLGQGPEFLTYFQNEAQLEKSRLLSDRFSAERPKGSFSTLEIQRTEQGDSAMYLCASSSGTGAQQYFGPGTRLTVT.

This clone came up a few times. The genes are TRBV5-1 and TRBJ2-1; D remains ambiguous. Germline CDR1 reads SGHRS; CDR2 reads YFSETQ. Trimming shortened V by 0 bases and J by 2 bases, and 12 bases separated the two germline ends. The CDR3 has 16 amino acids. CDR3 DNA sequence: TGCGCCAGCAGCTTGGAGGAGTTTCCGACCTACAATGAGCAGTTCTTC. It codes for CASSLEEFPTYNEQFF.

The rearrangement joins TRBV19 to TRBJ2-5, with 10 bases fitting TRBD2. The CDR3 totals 15 residues. V lost 5 bases to trimming and J lost 2 bases; unmatched junction nucleotides: 5. The V gene's germline CDR1 is LNHDA and CDR2 SQIVND (reference sequence). The CDR3 here is CASSSLAGEQETQYF. The CDR3 bases are TGTGCCAGTAGTTCTCTAGCGGGAGAGCAAGAGACCCAGTACTTC.

The genes are TRBV6-5 and TRBJ1-1, with 9 positions matching TRBD1. The CDR3 spans 14 residues. The trim removed 6 bases at V and 5 bases at J, leaving 7 bases unmatched. Germline assignment: CDR1 MNHEY and CDR2 SVGAGI. Here the CDR3 DNA reads TGTGCCAGCAGACCACAGGGGGCGAGTACTGAAGCTTTCTTT. Protein: CASRPQGASTEAFF.